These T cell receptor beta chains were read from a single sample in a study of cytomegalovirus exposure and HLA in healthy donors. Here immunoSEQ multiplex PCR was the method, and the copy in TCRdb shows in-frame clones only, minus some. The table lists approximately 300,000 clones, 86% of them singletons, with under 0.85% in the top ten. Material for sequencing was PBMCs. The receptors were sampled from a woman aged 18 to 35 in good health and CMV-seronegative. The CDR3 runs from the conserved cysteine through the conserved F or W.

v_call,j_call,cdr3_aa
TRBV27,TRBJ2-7,CASSLPGGANEQYF
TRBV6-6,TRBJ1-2,CASSYSGQGSYGYTF
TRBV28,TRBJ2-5,CASRWDRGGQTQYF
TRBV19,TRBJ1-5,CASSQTGANQPQHF
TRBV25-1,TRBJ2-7,CASSRRGRYEQYF
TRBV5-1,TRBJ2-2,CASSPNTQRGTGELFF
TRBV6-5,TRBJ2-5,CASSYQQGWETQYF
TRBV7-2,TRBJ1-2,CASSFEGNYGYTF
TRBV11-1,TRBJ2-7,CASSARTGTGYEQYF
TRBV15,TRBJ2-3,CATSRPRGLAGVTDTQYF
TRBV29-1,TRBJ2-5,CSVEGAGETQYF
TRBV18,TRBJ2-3,CASSAPSSDTQYF
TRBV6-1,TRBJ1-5,CASSGQGYSNQPQHF
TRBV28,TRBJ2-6,CASSWGDRDWTGANVLTF
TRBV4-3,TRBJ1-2,CASSDRAGGADGYTF
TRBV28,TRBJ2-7,CASSSGLSSYEQYF
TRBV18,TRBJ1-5,CASSPPGQGYQPQHF
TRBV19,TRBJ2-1,CASSTAGSRQFF
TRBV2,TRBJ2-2,CASRTGVNTGELFF
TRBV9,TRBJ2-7,CASSVGGIDEQYF
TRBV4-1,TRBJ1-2,CASSQDFSPLGTGGNYGYTF
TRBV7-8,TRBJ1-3,CASSLGGLAPNTIYF
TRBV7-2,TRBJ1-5,CASSFQTGGYQPQHF
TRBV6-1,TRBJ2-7,CASSVAGPHYEQYF
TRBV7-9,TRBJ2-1,CASDPGLAGVAEQFF
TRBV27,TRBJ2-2,CASSLKPNTGELFF
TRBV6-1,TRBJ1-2,CASSVPGVYGYTF
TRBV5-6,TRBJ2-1,CASSVPGQGAVNEQFF
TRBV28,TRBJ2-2,CASSSRSPPGELFF
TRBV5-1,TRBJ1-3,CASSSNPGNTIYF
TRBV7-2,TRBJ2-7,CASSLGRLNEQYF